Listed below are T cell receptor beta chains from one sample, sequenced in a study of T cell repertoires in cytomegalovirus infection. TCRdb fed the reads into MiXCR, producing one record per CDR3 protein. The sample includes hundreds of thousands of distinct CDR3 sequences, 30% to 40% of them seen just once. The specimen sequenced was PBMCs. All receptors come from a human donor in good health (CMV status not recorded). Some clones in this sample may be carry-over from other donors' samples. CDR3s include the opening cysteine and the closing phenylalanine or tryptophan. D genes are given only for firm matches. Clone size is not always given. Where it is, it says once, few, many or a class for expanded clones.

d_call,j_call,v_call,clone_size,cdr3_nt,cdr3_aa
.,TRBJ1-2,TRBV5-1,.,TGCGCCAGCAGTCCGGCGGGACCTAACTATGGCTACACCTTC,CASSPAGPNYGYTF
TRBD2,TRBJ2-1,TRBV7-2,many,TGTGCCAGCAGCTGGGAGGGCTACCCCGACAATGAGCAGTTCTTC,CASSWEGYPDNEQFF
.,TRBJ2-5,TRBV5-1,.,TGCGCCAGCAGCCCTATCCTACATGCGCAAGAGACCCAGTACTTC,CASSPILHAQETQYF
TRBD1,TRBJ1-1,TRBV6-1,.,TGTGCCAGCAGTGAAGAGCTGGGACAGGGGTCATTCGGCACTGAAGCTTTCTTT,CASSEELGQGSFGTEAFF
.,TRBJ1-1,TRBV4-2,.,TGTGCCAGCAGCCAAGACAGGGTGGGTGAAGCTTTCTTT,CASSQDRVGEAFF
.,TRBJ2-1,TRBV25-1,.,TGTGCCAGCAGTGCCATACGGGGATCTATCAATGAGCAGTTCTTC,CASSAIRGSINEQFF
TRBD2,TRBJ2-1,TRBV10-3,many,TGTGCCATCAGTGAACCTACTAGCGGGGGAGACAATGAGCAGTTCTTC,CAISEPTSGGDNEQFF
.,TRBJ2-1,TRBV19,.,TGTGCCAGTAGTATAGTGGGCAGCCAAAATGAGCAGTTCTTC,CASSIVGSQNEQFF
.,TRBJ1-2,TRBV20-1,few,TGCAGTGCTAGTTCGTCAGGGATGGGTGGCTACACCTTC,CSASSSGMGGYTF
.,TRBJ2-7,TRBV7-2,.,TGTGCCAGCAGCTTAGCCAGGGATACAACCTACGAGCAGTACTTC,CASSLARDTTYEQYF
TRBD1,TRBJ1-1,TRBV18,.,TGTGCCAGCTCACCTTCGAAGCAGGGGGGGACTGAAGCTTTCTTT,CASSPSKQGGTEAFF
.,TRBJ1-5,TRBV10-3,.,TGTGCCATCAGTGACAGGGACGATCATCCCCAGCATTTT,CAISDRDDHPQHF
TRBD2,TRBJ2-1,TRBV20-1,.,TGCAGTGCTAGAGATCCTGGAGCGGGGGATTACAATGAGCAGTTCTTC,CSARDPGAGDYNEQFF
.,TRBJ2-3,TRBV28,.,TGTGCCAGCAGTACGGGACACCGCACAGATACGCAGTATTTT,CASSTGHRTDTQYF
TRBD1,TRBJ2-5,TRBV6-1,.,TGTGCCAGCAGATCCCGGACAGGGGTGTTGGAGACCCAGTACTTC,CASRSRTGVLETQYF
.,TRBJ2-2,TRBV20-1,once,TGCAGTGCTAGACGGCCGGCGGAGGGGACCGGGGAGCTGTTTTTT,CSARRPAEGTGELFF
.,TRBJ2-5,TRBV6-2/TRBV6-3,.,TGTGCCAGCAGCCACTTTGGGGAGACCCAGTACTTC,CASSHFGETQYF
TRBD2,TRBJ2-1,TRBV12-3/TRBV12-4,few,TGTGCCAGCAGTCTAGCGGGGGCCGAATACAATGAGCAGTTCTTC,CASSLAGAEYNEQFF
TRBD2,TRBJ2-1,TRBV6-2/TRBV6-3,few,TGTGCCAGCCTAGGGCTTAGGACTAGCGTATACAATGAGCAGTTCTTC,CASLGLRTSVYNEQFF
.,TRBJ1-2,TRBV30,.,TGTGCCTGGAGTGTACTTAAGTATGGCTACACCTTC,CAWSVLKYGYTF
.,TRBJ1-1,TRBV4-3,few,TGCGCCAGCAGCCAGGATTCGGGGGGTGGTTGGGCTTTCTTT,CASSQDSGGGWAFF
.,TRBJ1-4,TRBV30,few,TGTGCCTGGAGTGAGAACGCGAGTGAAAAACTGTTTTTT,CAWSENASEKLFF
.,TRBJ2-1,TRBV9,.,TGTGCCAGCAGCAATAGCGAGGGCTCGGCCTACAATGAGCAGTTCTTC,CASSNSEGSAYNEQFF
TRBD2,TRBJ2-1,TRBV12-3/TRBV12-4,.,TGTGCCAGCAGTCCGGGACTAGCGGGGGGCCACAACCTCAATGAGCAGTTCTTC,CASSPGLAGGHNLNEQFF
.,TRBJ1-1,TRBV5-1,.,TGCGCCAGCAGCTACGGCGGTGATTTAGGAAACACTGAAGCTTTCTTT,CASSYGGDLGNTEAFF